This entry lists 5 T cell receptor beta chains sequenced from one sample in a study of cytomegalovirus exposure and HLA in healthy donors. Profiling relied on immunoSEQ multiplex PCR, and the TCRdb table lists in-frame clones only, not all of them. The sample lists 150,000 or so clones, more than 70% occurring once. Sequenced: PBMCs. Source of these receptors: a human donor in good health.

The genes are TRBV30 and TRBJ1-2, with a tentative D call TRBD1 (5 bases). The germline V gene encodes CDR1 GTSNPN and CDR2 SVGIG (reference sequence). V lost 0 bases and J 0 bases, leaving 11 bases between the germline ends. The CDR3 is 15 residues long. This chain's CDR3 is CAWSVRGATNYGYTF. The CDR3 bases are TGTGCCTGGAGTGTACGTGGGGCTACTAACTATGGCTACACCTTC.

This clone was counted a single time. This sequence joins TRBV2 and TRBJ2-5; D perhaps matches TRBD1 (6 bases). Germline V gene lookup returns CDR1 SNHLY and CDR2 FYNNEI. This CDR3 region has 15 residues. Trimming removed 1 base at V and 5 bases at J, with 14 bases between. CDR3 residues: CASSEGPGVGETQYF. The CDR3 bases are TGTGCCAGCAGTGAAGGACCAGGGGTCGGTGAGACCCAGTACTTC.

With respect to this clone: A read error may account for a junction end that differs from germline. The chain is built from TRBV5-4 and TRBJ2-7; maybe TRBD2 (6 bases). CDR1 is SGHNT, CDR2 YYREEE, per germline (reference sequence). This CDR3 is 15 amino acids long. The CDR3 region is CASSLGGGTWNGQGF. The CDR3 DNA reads TGTGCCAGCAGCTTGGGAGGAGGGACTTGGAACGGGCAGGGCTTC. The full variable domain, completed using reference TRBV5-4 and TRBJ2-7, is ETGVTQSPTHLIKTRGQQVTLRCSSQSGHNTVSWYQQALGQGPQFIFQYYREEENGRGNFPPRFSGLQFPNYSSELNVNALELDDSALYLCASSLGGGTWNGQGFGPGTRLTVT.

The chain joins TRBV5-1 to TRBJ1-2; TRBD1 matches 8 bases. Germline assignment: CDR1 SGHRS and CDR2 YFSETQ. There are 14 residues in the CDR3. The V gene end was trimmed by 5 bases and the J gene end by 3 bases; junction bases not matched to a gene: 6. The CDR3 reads CASRPPTGDYGYTF. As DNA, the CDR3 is TGCGCCAGCAGACCCCCGACAGGGGACTATGGCTACACCTTC. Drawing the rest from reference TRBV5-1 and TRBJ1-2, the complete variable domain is KAGVTQTPRYLIKTRGQQVTLSCSPISGHRSVSWYQQTPGQGLQFLFEYFSETQRNKGNFPGRFSGRQFSNSRSEMNVSTLELGDSALYLCASRPPTGDYGYTFGSGTRLTVV.

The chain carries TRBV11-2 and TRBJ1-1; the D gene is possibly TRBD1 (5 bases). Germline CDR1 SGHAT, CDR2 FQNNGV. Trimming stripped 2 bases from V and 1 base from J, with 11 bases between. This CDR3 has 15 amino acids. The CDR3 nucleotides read TGTGCCAGCAGCTTACTCCAGGGTTGGAACACTGAAGCTTTCTTT. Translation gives CASSLLQGWNTEAFF.